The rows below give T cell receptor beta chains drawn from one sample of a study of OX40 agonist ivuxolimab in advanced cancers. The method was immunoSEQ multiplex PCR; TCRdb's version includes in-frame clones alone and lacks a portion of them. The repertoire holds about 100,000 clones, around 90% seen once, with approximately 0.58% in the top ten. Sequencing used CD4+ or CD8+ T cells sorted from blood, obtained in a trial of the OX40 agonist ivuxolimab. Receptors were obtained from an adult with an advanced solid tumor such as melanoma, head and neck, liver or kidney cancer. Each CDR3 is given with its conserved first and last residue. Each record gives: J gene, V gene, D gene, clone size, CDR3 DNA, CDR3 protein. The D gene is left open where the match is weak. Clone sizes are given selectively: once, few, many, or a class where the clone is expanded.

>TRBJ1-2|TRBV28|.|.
TGTGCCAGCAGTTCCCGCAATATCAGGGTTCACTATGGCTACACCTTC
CASSSRNIRVHYGYTF
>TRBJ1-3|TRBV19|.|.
TGTGCCAGTGGATTACACAGCGACTCTGGAAACACCATATATTTT
CASGLHSDSGNTIYF
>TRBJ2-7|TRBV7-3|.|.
TGTGCCAGCAGCCTGGACAGCTCCTACGAGCAGTACTTC
CASSLDSSYEQYF
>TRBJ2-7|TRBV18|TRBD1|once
TGTGCCAGCTCAAACCGTGGGGACAGGGGCTACGAGCAGTACTTC
CASSNRGDRGYEQYF
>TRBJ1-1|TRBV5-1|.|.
TGCGCCAGCAGCTTGGAACCTAACACTGAAGCTTTCTTT
CASSLEPNTEAFF
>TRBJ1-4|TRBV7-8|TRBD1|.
TGTGCCAGCAGTAAGGACAGGGCAGCTGAAAAACTGTTTTTT
CASSKDRAAEKLFF
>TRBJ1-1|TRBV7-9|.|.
TGTGCCAGCAGCTTAGAAAGGGCAGCTTTCTTT
CASSLERAAFF
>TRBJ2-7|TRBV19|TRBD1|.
TGTGCCAGTAGTGCGACAGGGAGCTCCTACGAGCAGTACTTC
CASSATGSSYEQYF
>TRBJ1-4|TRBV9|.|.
TGTGCCAGCAGCTTTCGACAATCTGCTAATGAAAAACTGTTTTTT
CASSFRQSANEKLFF
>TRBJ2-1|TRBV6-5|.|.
TGTGCCAGCAGTTACGGCGGGATAAGCTCCTACAATGAGCAGTTCTTC
CASSYGGISSYNEQFF
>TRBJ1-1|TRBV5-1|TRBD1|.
TGCGCCAGCAGCTTGTTGACAGGGCTCGGGAACACTGAAGCTTTCTTT
CASSLLTGLGNTEAFF
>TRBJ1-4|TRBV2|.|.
TGTGCCAGCGGGGAAGGGGAAAAACTGTTTTTT
CASGEGEKLFF
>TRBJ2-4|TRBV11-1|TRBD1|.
TGTGCCAGCAGCATAGGGACAGGGTCAGCCAAAAACATTCAGTACTTC
CASSIGTGSAKNIQYF
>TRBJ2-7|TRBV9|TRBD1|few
TGTGCCAGCAGCTTGCGGACAGGCCTATACTACGAGCAGTACTTC
CASSLRTGLYYEQYF
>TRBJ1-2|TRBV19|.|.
TGTGCCAGTAGACCCGGACAGCCCCACTATGGCTACACCTTC
CASRPGQPHYGYTF
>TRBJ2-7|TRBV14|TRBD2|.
TGTGCCAGCAGCCCGACTAGCGGGAGGGCTTTGAACGAGCAGTACTTC
CASSPTSGRALNEQYF
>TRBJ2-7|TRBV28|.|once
TGTGCCAGCAGTTTAGGTGGGGTCTCCTACGAGCAGTACTTC
CASSLGGVSYEQYF
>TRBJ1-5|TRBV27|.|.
TGTGCCAGCAGTACCGAAACCGGACAGCCCCAGCATTTT
CASSTETGQPQHF
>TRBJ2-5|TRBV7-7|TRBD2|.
TGTGCTAGCAGCTTAACTAGCGAAGAGACCCAGTACTTC
CASSLTSEETQYF
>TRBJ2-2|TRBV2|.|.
TGTGCCAGCAGGACGGGACTCCACTACACCGGGGAGCTGTTTTTT
CASRTGLHYTGELFF
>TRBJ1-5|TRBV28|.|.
TGTGCCAGCAGTGGTCCAAGCAATCAGCCCCAGCATTTT
CASSGPSNQPQHF
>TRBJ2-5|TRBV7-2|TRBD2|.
TGTGCCAGCAGCGCATGGGGACTAGGCCCTTCTTGGGAGACCCAGTACTTC
CASSAWGLGPSWETQYF
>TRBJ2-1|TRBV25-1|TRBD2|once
TGTGCCAGCAGTCTCGGGACTAGCGTCCACAATGAGCAGTTCTTC
CASSLGTSVHNEQFF
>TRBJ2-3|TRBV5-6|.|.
TGTGCCAGCAGCTTGGCGGGGAGCACAGATACGCAGTATTTT
CASSLAGSTDTQYF
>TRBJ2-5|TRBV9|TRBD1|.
TGTGCCAGCAGCGTAGCAGGGGGCATACAAGAGACCCAGTACTTC
CASSVAGGIQETQYF
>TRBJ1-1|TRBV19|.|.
TGTGCCAGTAGTATAAATTCGAGGAGTACTGAAGCTTTCTTT
CASSINSRSTEAFF
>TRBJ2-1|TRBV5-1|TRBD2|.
TGCGCCAGCAGCTTGATTACCGCTAGCGGGTACAATGAGCAGTTCTTC
CASSLITASGYNEQFF
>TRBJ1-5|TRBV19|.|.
TGTGCCAGTAGTTTGGAGGGGAGTGTAAGCAATCAGCCCCAGCATTTT
CASSLEGSVSNQPQHF
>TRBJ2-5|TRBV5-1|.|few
TGCGCCAGCAGCACCGAGACAGGACAAGAGACCCAGTACTTC
CASSTETGQETQYF
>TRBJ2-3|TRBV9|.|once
TGTGCCAGCAGCGTAGGGTTCGCCTCCGTAAGCACAGATACGCAGTATTTT
CASSVGFASVSTDTQYF
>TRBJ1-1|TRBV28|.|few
TGTGCCAGCAGGACCCCTAGGGAAGCTTTCTTT
CASRTPREAFF
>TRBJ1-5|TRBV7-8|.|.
TGTGCCAGCAGCTTACAGGCGACAAGCAATCAGCCCCAGCATTTT
CASSLQATSNQPQHF
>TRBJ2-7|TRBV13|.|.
TGTGCCAGCAGCTCGGACACTACCTACGAGCAGTACTTC
CASSSDTTYEQYF